This T cell receptor beta chain stems from a study of blood T cell repertoires in COVID-19. Per the authors' pipeline: Reference gene primer amplification gave estimated nucleated cell counts. TCRdb's copy holds only in-frame clones and misses some; the assay was immunoSEQ multiplex PCR. The DNA gave D and trimming, while V, J and clone size come from that table. This table holds fewer than 250,000 clones, about 88% found once. Living in 24 US areas, the participants were between about 18 and 90 years of age. The TCR was taken from a woman between 25 and 40 years old who had recovered from COVID-19. Sequencing was carried out using PBMCs or T cells enriched from blood (not recorded which).

The CDR3: CASVGSTDTQYF. The CDR3 nucleotides are TGTGCTAGTGTTGGCAGCACAGATACGCAGTATTTT. The V gene is TRBV12-5, the J gene TRBJ2-3; D ambiguous. The V gene lost 7 bases and the J gene lost 0 bases, with 5 bases spanning the gap. Germline loops: CDR1 LGHNT, CDR2 FRNRAP. The CDR3 consists of 12 residues.